Listed below are T cell receptor beta chains from one sample, sequenced in a study of radiotherapy plus CTLA-4 blockade in lung cancer. Profiling relied on immunoSEQ multiplex PCR, and the TCRdb table lists in-frame clones only, not all of them. The sample yields 56,000 or so clones, over 75% seen once. The sample consisted of peripheral blood, taken from a patient treated with radiotherapy plus ipilimumab. The receptors shown here come from a human donor with non-small cell lung cancer who had a complete response to radiotherapy plus ipilimumab. CDR3s include the opening cysteine and the closing phenylalanine or tryptophan. Fields, in order: D gene, J gene, V gene, clone size, CDR3 protein, CDR3 DNA. D genes are given only for firm matches. Clone size is not always given. Where it is, it says once, few, many or a class for expanded clones.

>TRBD1|TRBJ2-2|TRBV5-1|-
CASSLGRGGGTGELFF
TGCGCCAGCAGCTTGGGCCGAGGGGGCGGCACCGGGGAGCTGTTTTTT
>-|TRBJ2-2|TRBV5-5|-
CASSLDPGELFF
TGTGCCAGCAGCTTGGATCCAGGGGAGCTGTTTTTT
>TRBD1|TRBJ2-7|TRBV7-2|-
CASSLAGQALYEQYF
TGTGCCAGCAGCTTGGCAGGACAGGCTCTCTACGAGCAGTACTTC
>-|TRBJ1-1|TRBV20-1|-
CSAPQDREAFF
TGCAGTGCTCCCCAGGACAGAGAAGCTTTCTTT
>TRBD2|TRBJ2-2|TRBV18|few
CASSPGAAGVPTGELFF
TGTGCCAGCTCACCGGGAGCAGCGGGGGTCCCTACCGGGGAGCTGTTTTTT
>-|TRBJ1-5|TRBV6-5|-
CASMRTVNQPQHF
TGTGCCAGCATGCGGACAGTCAATCAGCCCCAGCATTTT
>-|TRBJ1-3|TRBV2|-
CASSEGLTAAGNTIYF
TGTGCCAGCAGTGAGGGACTTACAGCAGCTGGAAACACCATATATTTT
>-|TRBJ1-1|TRBV7-2|-
CASSLSAGENTEAFF
TGTGCCAGCAGCTTATCGGCAGGGGAGAACACTGAAGCTTTCTTT
>-|TRBJ2-1|TRBV4-1|-
CASSQGRTDGEQFF
TGCGCCAGCAGCCAAGGTCGGACAGACGGGGAGCAGTTCTTC
>TRBD1|TRBJ1-5|TRBV19|-
CASTPRTGEAVGQPQHF
TGTGCCAGTACCCCCAGGACAGGGGAGGCAGTAGGTCAGCCCCAGCATTTT
>TRBD1|TRBJ1-5|TRBV6-1|-
CASSDLTGIDQPQHF
TGTGCCAGCAGTGACTTGACAGGGATAGATCAGCCCCAGCATTTT
>-|TRBJ2-1|TRBV9|-
CASSYFPDRNNEQFF
TGTGCCAGCAGCTATTTTCCCGACAGAAACAATGAGCAGTTCTTC
>-|TRBJ1-1|TRBV19|few
CASIVADTEAFF
TGTGCCAGTATAGTTGCTGACACTGAAGCTTTCTTT
>TRBD2|TRBJ2-7|TRBV19|-
CASSRSGLGMNYEQYF
TGTGCCAGTAGCCGGAGCGGACTAGGGATGAACTACGAGCAGTACTTC
>TRBD2|TRBJ2-7|TRBV2|-
CASGLAGGYEQYF
TGTGCCTCCGGGCTAGCGGGGGGCTACGAGCAGTACTTC
>TRBD1|TRBJ1-2|TRBV4-3|-
CASSLARGGQGLNGYTF
TGCGCCAGCAGCCTTGCTAGGGGGGGACAGGGCCTCAATGGCTACACCTTC
>TRBD1|TRBJ1-1|TRBV19|-
CASSGQGETEAFF
TGTGCCAGTAGTGGACAGGGGGAAACTGAAGCTTTCTTT
>-|TRBJ2-7|TRBV30|-
CVWSVIGTGDYEQYF
TGTGTCTGGAGTGTAATTGGCACCGGGGACTACGAGCAGTACTTC
>-|TRBJ2-5|TRBV5-4|-
CALWASMSETQYF
TGTGCCCTCTGGGCTAGCATGTCAGAGACCCAGTACTTC
>TRBD1|TRBJ1-1|TRBV10-3|-
CAISVTGGNTEAFF
TGTGCCATCAGCGTGACAGGGGGCAACACTGAAGCTTTCTTT
>-|TRBJ1-5|TRBV5-1|once
CASSPGTGAWSNQPQHF
TGCGCCAGCAGTCCCGGGACTGGGGCGTGGAGCAATCAGCCCCAGCATTTT
>TRBD1|TRBJ1-4|TRBV30|-
CAWSSGTGAQGNEKLFF
TGTGCCTGGAGCTCCGGGACAGGCGCGCAGGGTAATGAAAAACTGTTTTTT
>-|TRBJ2-1|TRBV15|-
CATSRGGVGGDEQFF
TGTGCCACCAGCAGAGGCGGGGTAGGGGGGGATGAGCAGTTCTTC
>-|TRBJ2-7|TRBV6-1|-
CASQRPGEAYEQYF
TGTGCCAGCCAGCGACCAGGGGAAGCCTACGAGCAGTACTTC
>-|TRBJ2-2|TRBV11-2|-
CASTRFGIPNTGELFF
TGTGCCAGCACCCGGTTCGGGATTCCCAACACCGGGGAGCTGTTTTTT
>-|TRBJ1-5|TRBV27|-
CATGSSTVYSNQPQHF
TGTGCCACCGGATCCTCGACAGTATATAGCAATCAGCCCCAGCATTTT